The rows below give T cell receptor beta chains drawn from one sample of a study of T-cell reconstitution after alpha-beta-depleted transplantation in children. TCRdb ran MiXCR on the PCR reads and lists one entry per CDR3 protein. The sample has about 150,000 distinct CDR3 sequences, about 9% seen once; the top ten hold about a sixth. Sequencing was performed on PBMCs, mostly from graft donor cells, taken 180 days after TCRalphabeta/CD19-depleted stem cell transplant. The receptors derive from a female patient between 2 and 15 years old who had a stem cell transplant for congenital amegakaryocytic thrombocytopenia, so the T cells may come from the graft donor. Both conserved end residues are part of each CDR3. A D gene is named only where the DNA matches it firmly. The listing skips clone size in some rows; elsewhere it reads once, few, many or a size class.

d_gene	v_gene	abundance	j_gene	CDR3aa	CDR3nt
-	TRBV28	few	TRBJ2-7	CASNIRERDHSYEQYF	TGTGCCAGCAACATCCGCGAGAGGGATCACTCCTACGAGCAGTACTTC
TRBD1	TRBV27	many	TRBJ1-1	CASSYRGDTEAFF	TGTGCCAGCAGTTACAGGGGGGACACTGAAGCTTTCTTT
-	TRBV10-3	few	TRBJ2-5	CAISVGGSEETQYF	TGTGCCATCAGTGTAGGTGGGAGTGAGGAGACCCAGTACTTC
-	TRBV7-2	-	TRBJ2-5	CASSHDLIRETQYF	TGTGCCAGCAGCCACGATCTAATCCGGGAGACCCAGTACTTC
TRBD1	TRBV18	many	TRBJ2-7	CASSPLQTGGEQYF	TGTGCCAGCTCACCACTACAGACAGGGGGCGAGCAGTACTTC
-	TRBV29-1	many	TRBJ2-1	CSVEDPRVVYNEQFF	TGCAGCGTTGAAGATCCCAGGGTAGTGTACAATGAGCAGTTCTTC
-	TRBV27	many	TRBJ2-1	CASNPHGSNEQFF	TGTGCCAGCAACCCGCACGGTTCCAATGAGCAGTTCTTC
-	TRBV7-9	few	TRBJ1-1	CASSLHRGETEAFF	TGTGCCAGCAGCTTGCATAGGGGCGAGACTGAAGCTTTCTTT
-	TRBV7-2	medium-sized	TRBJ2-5	CASSQGGRGGETQYF	TGTGCCAGCAGTCAGGGGGGGCGCGGAGGGGAGACCCAGTACTTC
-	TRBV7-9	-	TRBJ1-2	CASTAGWDYGYTF	TGTGCCAGCACCGCAGGTTGGGACTATGGCTACACCTTC
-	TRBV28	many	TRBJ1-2	CASSYQGDYGYTF	TGTGCCAGCAGTTATCAGGGTGACTATGGCTACACCTTC
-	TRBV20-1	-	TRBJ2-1	CSAIALPGSYNEQFF	TGCAGTGCTATTGCGCTGCCGGGGAGCTACAATGAGCAGTTCTTC
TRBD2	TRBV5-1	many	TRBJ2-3	CASSLVIGLAGGSDTQYF	TGCGCCAGCAGCTTGGTTATTGGACTAGCGGGGGGGAGTGATACGCAGTATTTT
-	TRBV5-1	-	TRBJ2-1	CASSLVGLLSSYNEQFF	TGCGCCAGCAGCTTGGTTGGACTACTTAGCTCCTACAATGAGCAGTTCTTC
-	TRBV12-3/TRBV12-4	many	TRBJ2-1	CASSQNPNEQFF	TGTGCCAGCAGTCAAAACCCTAATGAGCAGTTCTTC
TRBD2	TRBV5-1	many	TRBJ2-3	CASSSIAGAKDTQYF	TGCGCCAGCAGCTCGATAGCGGGAGCAAAAGATACGCAGTATTTT
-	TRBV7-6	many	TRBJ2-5	CASSFSRVPQGTQYF	TGTGCCAGCAGCTTCTCCAGGGTTCCCCAAGGGACCCAGTACTTC
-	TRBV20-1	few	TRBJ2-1	CSASRPSSYNEQFF	TGCAGTGCTTCCAGGCCCAGCTCCTACAATGAGCAGTTCTTC
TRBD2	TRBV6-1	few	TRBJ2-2	CASSRGLAGGYTGELFF	TGTGCCAGCAGCCGCGGACTAGCGGGGGGGTATACCGGGGAGCTGTTTTTT
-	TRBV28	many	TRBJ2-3	CASSLGTGWDTQYF	TGTGCCAGCAGTTTAGGGACGGGATGGGATACGCAGTATTTT
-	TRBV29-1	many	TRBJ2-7	CSVEGDREEQYF	TGCAGCGTTGAGGGGGACCGTGAGGAGCAGTACTTC
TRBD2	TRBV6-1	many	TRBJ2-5	CASSFPGGQETQYF	TGTGCCAGCAGCTTCCCGGGAGGGCAAGAGACCCAGTACTTC
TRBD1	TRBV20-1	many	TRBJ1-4	CSASPLGQTKATNEKLFF	TGCAGTGCTAGTCCCCTGGGACAGACGAAGGCAACTAATGAAAAACTGTTTTTT
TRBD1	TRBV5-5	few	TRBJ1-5	CASSLKDRGRPQHF	TGTGCCAGCAGCTTGAAAGACAGGGGGAGGCCCCAGCATTTT
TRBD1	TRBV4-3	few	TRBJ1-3	CASSQSNRGSGNTIYF	TGCGCCAGCAGCCAGAGTAACAGGGGATCTGGAAACACCATATATTTT
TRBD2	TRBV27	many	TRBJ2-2	CASHRSGRASTGELFF	TGTGCCAGCCACCGAAGCGGGAGGGCGAGCACCGGGGAGCTGTTTTTT
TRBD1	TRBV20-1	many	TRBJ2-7	CSARNPGGEDEQYF	TGCAGTGCTAGAAATCCAGGGGGCGAGGACGAGCAGTACTTC
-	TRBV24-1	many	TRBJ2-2	CATSGTLPNTGELFF	TGTGCCACCAGTGGGACGCTACCGAACACCGGGGAGCTGTTTTTT
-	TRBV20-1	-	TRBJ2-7	CSAQSPPDEQYF	TGCAGTGCACAAAGCCCCCCGGACGAGCAGTACTTC
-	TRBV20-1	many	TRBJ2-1	CSARWNEQFF	TGCAGTGCTAGATGGAATGAGCAGTTCTTC
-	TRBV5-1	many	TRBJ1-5	CASSLGQGTQPQHF	TGTGCCAGCAGCTTAGGGCAGGGAACTCAGCCCCAGCATTTT
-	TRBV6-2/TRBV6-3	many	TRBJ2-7	CASSPGQIYEQYF	TGTGCCAGCAGCCCGGGACAAATCTACGAGCAGTACTTC
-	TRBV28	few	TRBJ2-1	CASSYSDLLQFF	TGTGCCAGCAGTTATTCGGACTTACTGCAGTTCTTC
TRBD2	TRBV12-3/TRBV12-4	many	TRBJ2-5	CASSRGGRETQYF	TGTGCCAGCAGTCGCGGGGGGCGGGAGACCCAGTACTTC
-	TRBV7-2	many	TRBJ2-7	CASSSNGPSYEQYF	TGTGCCAGCAGCTCTAATGGGCCTTCCTACGAGCAGTACTTC
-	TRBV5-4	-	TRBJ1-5	CASSLFWDGNQPQHF	TGTGCCAGCAGCTTGTTCTGGGACGGAAATCAGCCCCAGCATTTT
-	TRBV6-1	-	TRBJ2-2	CDSSAEGVGELFF	TGTGACAGCAGTGCGGAGGGGGTCGGGGAGCTGTTTTTT
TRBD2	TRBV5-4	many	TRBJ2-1	CASSLPGLAGAEQFF	TGTGCCAGCAGCCTACCGGGACTAGCGGGAGCTGAGCAGTTCTTC
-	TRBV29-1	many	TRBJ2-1	CSVGRKAKQFF	TGCAGCGTTGGGAGGAAGGCAAAGCAGTTCTTC
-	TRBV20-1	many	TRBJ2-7	CSARDWGQSSYEQYF	TGCAGTGCTAGAGATTGGGGCCAGAGCTCCTACGAGCAGTACTTC
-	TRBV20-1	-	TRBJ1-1	CSAREVPSGRTEAFF	TGCAGTGCTAGAGAGGTTCCCTCAGGGCGGACTGAAGCTTTCTTT